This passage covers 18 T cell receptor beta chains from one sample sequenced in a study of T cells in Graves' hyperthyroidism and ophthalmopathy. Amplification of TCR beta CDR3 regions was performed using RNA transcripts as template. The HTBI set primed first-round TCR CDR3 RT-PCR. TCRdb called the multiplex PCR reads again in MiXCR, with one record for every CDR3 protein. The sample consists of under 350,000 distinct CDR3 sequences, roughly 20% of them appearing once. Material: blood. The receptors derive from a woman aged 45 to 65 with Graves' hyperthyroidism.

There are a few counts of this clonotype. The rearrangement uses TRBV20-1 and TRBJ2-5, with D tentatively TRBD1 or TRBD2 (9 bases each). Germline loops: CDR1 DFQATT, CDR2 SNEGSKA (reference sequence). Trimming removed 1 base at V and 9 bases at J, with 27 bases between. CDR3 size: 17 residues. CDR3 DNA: TGCAGTGCTAGAGTCGGGGGGACAGGGTTGGCGGGAGGGGCCCAGTACTTC. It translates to CSARVGGTGLAGGAQYF.

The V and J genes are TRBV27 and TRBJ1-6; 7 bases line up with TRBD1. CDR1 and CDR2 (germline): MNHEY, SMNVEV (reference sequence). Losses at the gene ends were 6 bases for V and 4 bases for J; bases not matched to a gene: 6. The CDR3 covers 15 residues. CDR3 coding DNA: TGTGCCAGCAGAGACGGGACAGAGTATAATTCACCCCTCCACTTT. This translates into CASRDGTEYNSPLHF.

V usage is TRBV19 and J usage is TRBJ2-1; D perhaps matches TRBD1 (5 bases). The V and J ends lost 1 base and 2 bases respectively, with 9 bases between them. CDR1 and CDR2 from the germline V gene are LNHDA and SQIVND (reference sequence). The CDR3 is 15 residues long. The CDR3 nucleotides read TGTGCCAGTAGTATAGTCTCGGACACCTACAATGAGCAGTTCTTC. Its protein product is CASSIVSDTYNEQFF.

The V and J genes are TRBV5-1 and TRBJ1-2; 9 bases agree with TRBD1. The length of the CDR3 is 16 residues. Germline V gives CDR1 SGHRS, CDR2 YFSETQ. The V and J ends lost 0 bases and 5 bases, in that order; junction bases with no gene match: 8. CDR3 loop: CASSLEGQGNIYGYTF. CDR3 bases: TGCGCCAGCAGCTTGGAAGGACAGGGGAACATTTATGGCTACACCTTC.

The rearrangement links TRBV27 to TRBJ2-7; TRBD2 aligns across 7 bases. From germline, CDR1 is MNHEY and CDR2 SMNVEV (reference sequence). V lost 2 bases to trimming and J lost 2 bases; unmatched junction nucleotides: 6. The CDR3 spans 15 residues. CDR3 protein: CASSLGAGPAYEQYV. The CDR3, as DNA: TGTGCCAGCAGTTTAGGAGCGGGGCCCGCCTACGAGCAGTACGTC.

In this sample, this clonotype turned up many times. The CDR3 DNA reads as TGTGCCAGCAGTGACCCCGGGACGGATTATGGCTACACCTTC. Translating it yields CASSDPGTDYGYTF. The chain carries TRBV6-1 and TRBJ1-2; a weak D match, TRBD1 (5 bases). The germline V and J ends were trimmed by 3 bases and 5 bases, with 13 bases remaining between them. The CDR3 extends over 14 amino acids. The germline V gene has CDR1 MNHNS and CDR2 SASEGT.

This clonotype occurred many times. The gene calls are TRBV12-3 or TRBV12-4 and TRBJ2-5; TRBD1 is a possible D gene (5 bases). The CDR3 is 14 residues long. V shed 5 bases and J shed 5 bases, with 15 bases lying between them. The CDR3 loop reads CASSPRQSRETQYF. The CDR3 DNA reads TGTGCCAGCAGTCCACGACAGTCCCGGGAGACCCAGTACTTC.

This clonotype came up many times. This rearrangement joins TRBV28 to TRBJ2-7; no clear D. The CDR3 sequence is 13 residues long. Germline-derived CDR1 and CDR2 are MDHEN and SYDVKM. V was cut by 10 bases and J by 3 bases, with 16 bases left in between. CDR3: CATRTVGFYEQYF. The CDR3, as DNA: TGTGCCACCCGAACGGTGGGGTTCTACGAGCAGTACTTC. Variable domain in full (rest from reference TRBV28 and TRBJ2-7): DVKVTQSSRYLVKRTGEKVFLECVQDMDHENMFWYRQDPGLGLRLIYFSYDVKMKEKGDIPEGYSVSREKKERFSLILESASTNQTSMYLCATRTVGFYEQYFGPGTRLTVT.

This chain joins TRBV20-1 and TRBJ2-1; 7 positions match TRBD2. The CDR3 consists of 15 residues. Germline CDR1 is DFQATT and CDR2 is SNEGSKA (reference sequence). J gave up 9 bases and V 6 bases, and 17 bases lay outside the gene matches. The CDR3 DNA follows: TGCAGTGCGAAACTTACTAGCGTTAGCCCGGCTGAGCAGTTCTTC. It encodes CSAKLTSVSPAEQFF.

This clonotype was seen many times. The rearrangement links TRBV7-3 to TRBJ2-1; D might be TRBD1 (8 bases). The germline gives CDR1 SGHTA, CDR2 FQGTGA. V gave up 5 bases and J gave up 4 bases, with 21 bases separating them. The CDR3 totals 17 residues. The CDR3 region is CASSPDRTGRGYNEQFF. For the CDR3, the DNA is TGTGCCAGCAGCCCCGACAGGACAGGGCGGGGGTACAATGAGCAGTTCTTC.

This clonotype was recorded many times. The CDR3 is CASSHGTVNYGYTF. In nucleotides, the CDR3 is TGTGCCAGCAGCCACGGGACAGTCAATTATGGCTACACCTTC. The chain uses TRBV3-1 and TRBJ1-2, with 7 bases aligning to TRBD1. The CDR3 has 14 amino acids. Germline V gene sequence: CDR1 LGHDT, CDR2 YNNKEL (reference sequence). After removal of 3 bases from V and 5 bases from J, the junction contained 6 bases not matched to a gene. The full variable domain, in which reference TRBV3-1 and TRBJ1-2 provide the parts outside the CDR3, is DTAVSQTPKYLVTQMGNDKSIKCEQNLGHDTMYWYKQDSKKFLKIMFSYNNKELIINETVPNRFSPKSPDKAHLNLHINSLELGDSAVYFCASSHGTVNYGYTFGSGTRLTVV.

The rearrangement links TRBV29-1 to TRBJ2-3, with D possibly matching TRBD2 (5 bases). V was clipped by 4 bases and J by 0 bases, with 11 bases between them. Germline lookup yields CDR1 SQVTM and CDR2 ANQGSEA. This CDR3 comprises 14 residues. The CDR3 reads CSVARTSSTDTQYF. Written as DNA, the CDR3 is TGCAGCGTTGCCCGGACTTCTAGCACAGATACGCAGTATTTT.

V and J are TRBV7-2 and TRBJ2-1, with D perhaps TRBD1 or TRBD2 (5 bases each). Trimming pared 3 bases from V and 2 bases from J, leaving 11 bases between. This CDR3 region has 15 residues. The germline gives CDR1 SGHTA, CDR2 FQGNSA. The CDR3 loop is CASSFLGGTYNEQFF. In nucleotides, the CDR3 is TGTGCCAGCAGCTTTCTTGGGGGAACCTACAATGAGCAGTTCTTC.

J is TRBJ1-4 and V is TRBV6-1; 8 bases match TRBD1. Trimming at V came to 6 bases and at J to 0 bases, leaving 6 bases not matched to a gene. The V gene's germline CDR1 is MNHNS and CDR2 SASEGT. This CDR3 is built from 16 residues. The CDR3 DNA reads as TGTGCCAGCAGAGACGGACAGGGCGCAACTAATGAAAAACTGTTTTTT. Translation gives CASRDGQGATNEKLFF.

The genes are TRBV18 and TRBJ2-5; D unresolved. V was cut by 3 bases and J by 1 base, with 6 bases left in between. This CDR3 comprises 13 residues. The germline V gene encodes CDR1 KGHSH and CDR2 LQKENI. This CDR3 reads CASSPALQETQYF. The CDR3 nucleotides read TGTGCCAGCTCACCGGCGCTCCAAGAGACCCAGTACTTC.

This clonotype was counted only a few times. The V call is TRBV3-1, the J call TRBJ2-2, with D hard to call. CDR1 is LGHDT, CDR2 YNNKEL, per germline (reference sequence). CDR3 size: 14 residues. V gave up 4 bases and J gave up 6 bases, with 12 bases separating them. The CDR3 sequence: CASSLGSWAGELFF. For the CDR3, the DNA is TGTGCCAGCAGCCTTGGGTCCTGGGCCGGGGAGCTGTTTTTT.

The CDR3: CASRNSPLHF. DNA for the CDR3: TGTGCCAGCAGGAATTCACCCCTCCACTTT. The genes are TRBV12-3 or TRBV12-4 and TRBJ1-6; D is undetermined. The CDR3 has 10 residues. Trimming took 6 bases from V and 7 from J, leaving 1 base between them.

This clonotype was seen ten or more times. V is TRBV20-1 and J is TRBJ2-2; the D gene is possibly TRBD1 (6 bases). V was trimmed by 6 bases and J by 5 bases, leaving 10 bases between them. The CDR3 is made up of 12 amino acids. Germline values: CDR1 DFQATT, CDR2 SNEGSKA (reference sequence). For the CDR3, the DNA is TGCAGTGCGACCAGGGGAACCGGGGAGCTGTTTTTT. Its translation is CSATRGTGELFF.